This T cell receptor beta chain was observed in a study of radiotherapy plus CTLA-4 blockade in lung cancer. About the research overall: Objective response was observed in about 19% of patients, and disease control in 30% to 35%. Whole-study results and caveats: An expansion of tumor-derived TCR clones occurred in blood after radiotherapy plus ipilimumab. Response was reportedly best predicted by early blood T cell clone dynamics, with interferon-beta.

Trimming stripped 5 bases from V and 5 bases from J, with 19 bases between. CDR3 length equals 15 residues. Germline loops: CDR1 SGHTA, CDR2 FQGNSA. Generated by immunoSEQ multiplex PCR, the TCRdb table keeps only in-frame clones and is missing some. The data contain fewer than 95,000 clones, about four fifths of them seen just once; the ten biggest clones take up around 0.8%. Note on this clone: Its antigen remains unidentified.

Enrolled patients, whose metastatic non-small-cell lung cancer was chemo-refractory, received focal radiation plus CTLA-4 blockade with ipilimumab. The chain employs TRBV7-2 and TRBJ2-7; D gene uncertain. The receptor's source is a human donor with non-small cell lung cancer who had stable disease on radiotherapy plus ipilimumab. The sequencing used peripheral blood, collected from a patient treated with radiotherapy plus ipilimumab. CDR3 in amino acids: CASSVEARGRNEQYF. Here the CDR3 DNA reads TGTGCCAGCAGCGTAGAGGCCAGAGGACGTAACGAGCAGTACTTC.